This T cell receptor beta chain was profiled in a study of memory CD4+ T cells and cytomegalovirus serostatus. Overall study: This sample comes from healthy Belgian adults, about nine CMV seropositive, around 26 seronegative.

V was cut by 4 bases and J by 2 bases, with 18 bases left in between. This CDR3 has 16 residues. From germline, CDR1 is SQVTM and CDR2 ANQGSEA. Some clones are missing from TCRdb's copy, which holds only in-frame ones; the method was immunoSEQ multiplex PCR. This sample has some 48,000 clones; about 77% occur once, and the top ten carry roughly 0.8%. This clone was counted a single time. The sort gate was single viable CD3+CD4+CD8-CD45RO+ cells for memory CD4+ T cells. Serostatus was set by detecting CMV pp150, pp28, p38, p52 IgG. Sequencing input: memory CD4+ T cells from blood. The chain couples TRBV29-1 to TRBJ2-1; D perhaps matches TRBD1 (5 bases). The source is an adult in good health and CMV-seronegative. The CDR3: CSVGATVLPTYNEQFF. CDR3 DNA sequence: TGCAGCGTTGGGGCGACAGTTCTTCCGACCTACAATGAGCAGTTCTTC.